This T cell receptor beta chain derives from a study of neoadjuvant nivolumab and ipilimumab in lung cancer. Overall study results and limits: Blood richness before therapy tracked richness in tumors resected after neoadjuvant therapy. TCR richness and clonality were higher in tumors than adjacent uninvolved lung.

V was cut by 2 bases and J by 7 bases, with 6 bases left in between. The germline CDR1 and CDR2 sequences are SGHVS and FQNEAQ. The CDR3 extends over 12 amino acids. Data came from immunoSEQ multiplex PCR; TCRdb stores just in-frame clones and leaves some out. The repertoire holds 30,000 to 35,000 clones, with 90% as singletons. With regard to this clone: Its antigen is not identified.

The chain couples TRBV7-8 to TRBJ2-1; no firm D call. Sequencing was performed on peripheral blood, taken after neoadjuvant nivolumab, alone or with ipilimumab, at or shortly before surgery. This clonotype was obtained from an adult with non-small cell lung cancer. This CDR3 is CASSLLKNEQFF. For the CDR3, the DNA is TGTGCCAGCAGCTTATTGAAGAATGAGCAGTTCTTC.